This TCR beta chain was profiled in a study of OX40 agonist ivuxolimab in advanced cancers. About the study: Patients enrolled in dose escalation were diagnosed with hepatocellular carcinoma, melanoma, renal cell or head and neck cancer.

From germline, CDR1 is MNHNS and CDR2 SASEGT. CDR3 length: 14 residues. V lost 10 bases to trimming and J lost 3 bases; unmatched junction nucleotides: 10. Notes on this clone: Its specificity is not known.

Study outcomes and limitations: Partial responders dosed at 0.1-3.0 mg/kg displayed clonal expansion ranking among the lowest.

The assay was immunoSEQ multiplex PCR, and TCRdb's table has in-frame clones only and misses some. The sample records fewer than 45,000 clones, around 90% being singletons. This TCR came from an adult with an advanced solid tumor such as melanoma, head and neck, liver or kidney cancer. Sequenced here: CD4+ or CD8+ T cells sorted from blood, sampled in a trial of the OX40 agonist ivuxolimab. The rearrangement links TRBV6-1 to TRBJ1-2; TRBD1 agrees at 8 bases. DNA of the CDR3: TGTGCCACCCTAAACCCGGGACAGGACTATGGCTACACCTTC. Its translation: CATLNPGQDYGYTF.